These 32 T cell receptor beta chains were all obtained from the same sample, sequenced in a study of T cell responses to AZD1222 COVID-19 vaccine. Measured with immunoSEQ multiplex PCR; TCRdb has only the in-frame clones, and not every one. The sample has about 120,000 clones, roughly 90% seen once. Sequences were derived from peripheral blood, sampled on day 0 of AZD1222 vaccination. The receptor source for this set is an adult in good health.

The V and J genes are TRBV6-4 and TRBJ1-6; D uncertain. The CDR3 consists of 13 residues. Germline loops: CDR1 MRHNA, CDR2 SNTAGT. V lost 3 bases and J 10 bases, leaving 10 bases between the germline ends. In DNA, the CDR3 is TGTGCCAGCAGTGAAATTTTGGGATCACCCCTCCACTTT. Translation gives CASSEILGSPLHF.

The CDR3 coding sequence is TGTGCCAGCAGCCAAGTGGGGGCGTACTACGAGCAGTACTTC. This translates into CASSQVGAYYEQYF. The J gene is TRBJ2-7, the V gene TRBV3-1 (or the pseudogene TRBV3-2); tentative D call: TRBD1 (6 bases). The CDR3 is 14 residues long. Trimming pared 1 base from V and 3 bases from J, leaving 10 bases between. Looked up from germline, CDR1 is LGHDT and CDR2 is YNNKEL (reference sequence).

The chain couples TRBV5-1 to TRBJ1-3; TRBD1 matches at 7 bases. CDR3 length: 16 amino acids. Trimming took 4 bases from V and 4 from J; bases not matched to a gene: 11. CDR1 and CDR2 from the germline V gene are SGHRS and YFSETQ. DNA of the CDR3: TGCGCCAGCAGCCGCACCTCAGACAGGGCGGGAAACACCATATATTTT. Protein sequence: CASSRTSDRAGNTIYF.

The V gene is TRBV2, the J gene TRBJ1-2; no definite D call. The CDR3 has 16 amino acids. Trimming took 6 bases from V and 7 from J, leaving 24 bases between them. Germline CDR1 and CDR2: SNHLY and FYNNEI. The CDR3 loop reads CASRREQFSSIGGYTF. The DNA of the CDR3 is TGTGCCAGCAGGAGGGAACAGTTCAGTTCGATTGGTGGCTACACCTTC.

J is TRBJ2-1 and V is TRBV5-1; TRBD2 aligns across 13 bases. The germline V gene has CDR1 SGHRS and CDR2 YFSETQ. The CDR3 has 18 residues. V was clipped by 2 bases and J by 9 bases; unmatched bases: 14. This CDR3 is CASSLGTSGRAVRGEQFF. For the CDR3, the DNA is TGCGCCAGCAGCTTAGGAACTAGCGGGAGGGCCGTCCGTGGTGAGCAGTTCTTC.

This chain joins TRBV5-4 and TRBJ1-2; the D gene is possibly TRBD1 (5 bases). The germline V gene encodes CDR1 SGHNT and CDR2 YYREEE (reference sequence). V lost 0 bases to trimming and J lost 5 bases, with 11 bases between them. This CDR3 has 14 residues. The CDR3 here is CASSLAGTGYGYTF. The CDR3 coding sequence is TGTGCCAGCAGCTTGGCCGGGACGGGTTATGGCTACACCTTC.

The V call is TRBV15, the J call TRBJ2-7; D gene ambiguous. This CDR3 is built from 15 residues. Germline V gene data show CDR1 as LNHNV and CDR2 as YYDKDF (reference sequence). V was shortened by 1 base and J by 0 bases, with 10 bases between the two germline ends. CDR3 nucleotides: TGTGCCACCAGCAGAGGCAGGACGGTCTCCTACGAGCAGTACTTC. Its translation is CATSRGRTVSYEQYF.

The CDR3 nucleotides read TGTGCCAGTAGTACCCTTGCGACTAGCGGGAGTTCAGATACGCAGTATTTT. This sequence encodes CASSTLATSGSSDTQYF. The genes are TRBV19 and TRBJ2-3, with 12 bases lining up with TRBD2. Germline V CDR1 and CDR2: LNHDA, SQIVND (reference sequence). Trimming cost V 4 bases and J 4 bases; bases outside gene matches: 9. The CDR3 length is 17 residues. Supplemented by reference TRBV19 and TRBJ2-3, the full variable domain reads DGGITQSPKYLFRKEGQNVTLSCEQNLNHDAMYWYRQDPGQGLRLIYYSQIVNDFQKGDIAEGYSVSREKKESFPLTVTSAQKNPTAFYLCASSTLATSGSSDTQYFGPGTRLTVL.

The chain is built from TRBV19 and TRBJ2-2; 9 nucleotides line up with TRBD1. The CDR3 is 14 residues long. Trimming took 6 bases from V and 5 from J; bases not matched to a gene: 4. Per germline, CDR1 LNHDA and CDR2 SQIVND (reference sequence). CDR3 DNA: TGTGCCAGTAGGGACAGGGGTAAGACCGGGGAGCTGTTTTTT. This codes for CASRDRGKTGELFF.

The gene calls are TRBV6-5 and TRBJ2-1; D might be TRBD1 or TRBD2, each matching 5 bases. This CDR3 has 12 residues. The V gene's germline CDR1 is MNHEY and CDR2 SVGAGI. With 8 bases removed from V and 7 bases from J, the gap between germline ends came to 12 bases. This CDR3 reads CASGGVGNEQFF. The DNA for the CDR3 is TGTGCCAGCGGGGGAGTAGGGAATGAGCAGTTCTTC.

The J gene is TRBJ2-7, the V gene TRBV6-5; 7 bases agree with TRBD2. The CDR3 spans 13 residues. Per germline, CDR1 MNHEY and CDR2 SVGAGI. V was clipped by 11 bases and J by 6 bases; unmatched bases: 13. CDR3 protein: CAASGDYLREQYF. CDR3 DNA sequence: TGTGCCGCCTCCGGGGACTACCTCCGCGAGCAGTACTTC.

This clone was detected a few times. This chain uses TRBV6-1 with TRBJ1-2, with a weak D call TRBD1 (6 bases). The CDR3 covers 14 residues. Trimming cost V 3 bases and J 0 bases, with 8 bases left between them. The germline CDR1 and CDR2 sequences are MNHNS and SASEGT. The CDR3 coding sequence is TGTGCCAGCAGTGATGACAGGACTAACTATGGCTACACCTTC. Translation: CASSDDRTNYGYTF.

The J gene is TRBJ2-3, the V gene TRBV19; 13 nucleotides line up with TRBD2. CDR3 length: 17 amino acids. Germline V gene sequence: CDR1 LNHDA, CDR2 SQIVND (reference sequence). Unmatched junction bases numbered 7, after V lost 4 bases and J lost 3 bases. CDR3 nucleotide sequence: TGTGCCAGTAGTACCCGGGGACTAGCGGGGAGGACAGATACGCAGTATTTT. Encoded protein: CASSTRGLAGRTDTQYF.

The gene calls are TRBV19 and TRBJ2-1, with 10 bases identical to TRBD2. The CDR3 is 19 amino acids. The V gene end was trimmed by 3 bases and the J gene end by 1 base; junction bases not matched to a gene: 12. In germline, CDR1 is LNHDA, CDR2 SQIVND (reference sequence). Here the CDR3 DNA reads TGTGCCAGTAGTATTCCTTGGACTAGCGGAGCGCCTTCCTACAATGAGCAGTTCTTC. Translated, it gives CASSIPWTSGAPSYNEQFF.

The CDR3 region has the DNA TGTGCCAGCAGAAAAGGACAGGGGGAGGGCTATGGCTACACCTTC. This codes for CASRKGQGEGYGYTF. The chain carries TRBV6-5 and TRBJ1-2; 10 bases match TRBD1. This CDR3 region has 15 residues. The ends lost 6 bases at V and 4 bases at J; junction bases unmatched: 8. The V gene's germline CDR1 is MNHEY and CDR2 SVGAGI.

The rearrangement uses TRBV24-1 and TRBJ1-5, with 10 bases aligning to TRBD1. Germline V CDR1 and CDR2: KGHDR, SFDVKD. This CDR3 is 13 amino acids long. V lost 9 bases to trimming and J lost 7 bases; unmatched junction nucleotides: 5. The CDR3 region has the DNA TGTGCCACCTCGGGACAGGGGTTGCAGCCCCAGCATTTT. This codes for CATSGQGLQPQHF.

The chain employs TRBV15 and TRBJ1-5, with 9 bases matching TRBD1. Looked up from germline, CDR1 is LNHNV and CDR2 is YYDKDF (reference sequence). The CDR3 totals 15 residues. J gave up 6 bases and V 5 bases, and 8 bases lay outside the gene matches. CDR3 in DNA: TGTGCCACCAGCGGTGGACAGGGGTATGGTCAGCCCCAGCATTTT. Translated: CATSGGQGYGQPQHF.

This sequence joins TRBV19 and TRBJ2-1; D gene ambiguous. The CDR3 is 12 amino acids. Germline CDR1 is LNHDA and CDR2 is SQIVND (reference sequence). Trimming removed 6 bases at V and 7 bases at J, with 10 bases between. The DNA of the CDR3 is TGTGCCAGTAGGAACGCAGTAAATGAGCAGTTCTTC. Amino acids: CASRNAVNEQFF.

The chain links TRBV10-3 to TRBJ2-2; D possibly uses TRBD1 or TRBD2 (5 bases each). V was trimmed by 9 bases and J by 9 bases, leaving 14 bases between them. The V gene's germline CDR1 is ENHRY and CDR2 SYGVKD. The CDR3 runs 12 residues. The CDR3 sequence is CAIGSGARELFF. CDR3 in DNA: TGTGCCATTGGGTCCGGGGCACGGGAGCTGTTTTTT.

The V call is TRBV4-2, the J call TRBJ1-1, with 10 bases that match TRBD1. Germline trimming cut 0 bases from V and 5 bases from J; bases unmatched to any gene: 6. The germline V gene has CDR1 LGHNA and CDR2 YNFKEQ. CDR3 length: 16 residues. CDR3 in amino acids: CASSQDQRTGGTEAFF. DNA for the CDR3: TGTGCCAGCAGCCAAGATCAGAGGACAGGGGGGACTGAAGCTTTCTTT.

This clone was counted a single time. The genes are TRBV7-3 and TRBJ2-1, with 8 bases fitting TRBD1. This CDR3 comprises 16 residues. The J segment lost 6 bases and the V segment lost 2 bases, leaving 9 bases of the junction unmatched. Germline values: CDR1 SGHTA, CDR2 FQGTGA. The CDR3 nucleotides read TGTGCCAGCAGCTTATATGGACAGGGAAGGTCCAATGAGCAGTTCTTC. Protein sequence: CASSLYGQGRSNEQFF.

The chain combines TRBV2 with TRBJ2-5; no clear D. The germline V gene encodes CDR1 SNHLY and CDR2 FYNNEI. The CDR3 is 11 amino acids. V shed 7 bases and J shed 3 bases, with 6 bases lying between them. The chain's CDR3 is CASTAEETQYF. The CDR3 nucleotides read TGTGCCAGCACGGCGGAAGAGACCCAGTACTTC.

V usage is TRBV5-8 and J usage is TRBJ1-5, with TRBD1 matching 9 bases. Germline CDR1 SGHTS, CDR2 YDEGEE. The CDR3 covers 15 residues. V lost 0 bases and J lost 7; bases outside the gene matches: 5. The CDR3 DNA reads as TGTGCCAGCAGCTTGGGGGGGGACAGGGAACAGCCCCAGCATTTT. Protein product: CASSLGGDREQPQHF.

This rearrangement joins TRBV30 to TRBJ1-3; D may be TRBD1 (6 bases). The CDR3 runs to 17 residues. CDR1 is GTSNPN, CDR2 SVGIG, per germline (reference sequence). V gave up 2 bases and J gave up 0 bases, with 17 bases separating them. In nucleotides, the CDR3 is TGTGCCTGGAGTCGAACCTGGGACATTAACTCTGGAAACACCATATATTTT. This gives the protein CAWSRTWDINSGNTIYF.

In nucleotides, the CDR3 is TGTGCCAGCAGCTTAGCCTACACAGATACGCAGTATTTT. This gives the protein CASSLAYTDTQYF. The chain has TRBV7-2 and TRBJ2-3; D unresolved. Looked up from germline, CDR1 is SGHTA and CDR2 is FQGNSA. CDR3 length equals 13 residues. Trimming took off 0 bases at V and 2 bases at J, with 3 bases between the two ends.

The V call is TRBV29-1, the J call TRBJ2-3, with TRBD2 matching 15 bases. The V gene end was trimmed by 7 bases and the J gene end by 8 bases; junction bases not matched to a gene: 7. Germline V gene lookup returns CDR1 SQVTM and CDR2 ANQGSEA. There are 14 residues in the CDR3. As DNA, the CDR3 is TGCAGCGCAGGACTAGCGGGAGGGCCAGGTACGCAGTATTTT. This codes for CSAGLAGGPGTQYF.

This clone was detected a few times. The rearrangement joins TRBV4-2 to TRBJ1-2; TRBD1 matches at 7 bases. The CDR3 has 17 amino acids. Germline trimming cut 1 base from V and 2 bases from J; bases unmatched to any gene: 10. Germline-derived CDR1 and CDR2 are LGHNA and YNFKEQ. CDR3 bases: TGTGCCAGCAGCCAAGTTATTAGGCCGGGACAGAACTATGGCTACACCTTC. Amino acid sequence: CASSQVIRPGQNYGYTF.

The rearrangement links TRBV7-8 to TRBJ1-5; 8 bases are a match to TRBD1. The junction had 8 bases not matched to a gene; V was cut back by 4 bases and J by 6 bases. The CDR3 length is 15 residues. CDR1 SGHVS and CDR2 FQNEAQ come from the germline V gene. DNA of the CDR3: TGTGCCAGCAGCTCTAGGACAGGGAGTATTCAGCCCCAGCATTTT. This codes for CASSSRTGSIQPQHF.

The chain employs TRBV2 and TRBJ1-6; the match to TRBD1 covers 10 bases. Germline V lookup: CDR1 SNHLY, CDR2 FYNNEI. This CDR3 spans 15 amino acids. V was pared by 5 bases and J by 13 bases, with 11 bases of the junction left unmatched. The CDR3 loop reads CASSTGTGDSPPLHF. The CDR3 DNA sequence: TGTGCCAGCAGTACGGGGACAGGGGATTCCCCCCCCCTCCACTTT.

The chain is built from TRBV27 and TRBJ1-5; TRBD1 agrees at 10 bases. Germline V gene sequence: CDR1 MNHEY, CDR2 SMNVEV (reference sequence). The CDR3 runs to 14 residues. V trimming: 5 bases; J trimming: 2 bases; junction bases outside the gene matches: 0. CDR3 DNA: TGTGCCAGCAGTGGACAGGGGGGCAATCAGCCCCAGCATTTT. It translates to CASSGQGGNQPQHF.

The CDR3 DNA follows: TGTGCCAGCAGCCTTGGACAGTACCCAATAGGGGGCTACACCTTC. Protein product: CASSLGQYPIGGYTF. This chain connects TRBV5-4 to TRBJ1-2; a possible D gene is TRBD1 (6 bases). The germline gives CDR1 SGHNT, CDR2 YYREEE (reference sequence). V was trimmed by 4 bases and J by 8 bases, leaving 21 bases between them. The CDR3 has 15 residues.

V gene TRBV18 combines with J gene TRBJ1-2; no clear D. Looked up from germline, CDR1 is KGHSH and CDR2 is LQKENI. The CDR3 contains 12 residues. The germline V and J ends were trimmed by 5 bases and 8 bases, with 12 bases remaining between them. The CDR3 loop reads CASSEPVVGYTF. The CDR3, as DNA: TGTGCCAGCTCAGAACCGGTCGTAGGCTACACCTTC. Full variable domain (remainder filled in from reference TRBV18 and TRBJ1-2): NAGVMQNPRHLVRRRGQEARLRCSPMKGHSHVYWYRQLPEEGLKFMVYLQKENIIDESGMPKERFSAEFPKEGPSILRIQQVVRGDSAAYFCASSEPVVGYTFGSGTRLTVV.